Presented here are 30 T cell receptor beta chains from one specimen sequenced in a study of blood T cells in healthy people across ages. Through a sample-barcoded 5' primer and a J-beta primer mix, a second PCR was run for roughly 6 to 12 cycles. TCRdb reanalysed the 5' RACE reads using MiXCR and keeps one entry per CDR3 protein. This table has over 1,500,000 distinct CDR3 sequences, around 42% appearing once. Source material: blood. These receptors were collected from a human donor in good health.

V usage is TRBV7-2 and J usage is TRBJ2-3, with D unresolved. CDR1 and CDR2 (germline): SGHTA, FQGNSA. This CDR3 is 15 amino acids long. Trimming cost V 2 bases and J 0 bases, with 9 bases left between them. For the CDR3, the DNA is TGTGCCAGCAGCTTATTAGCTACTAGCACAGATACGCAGTATTTT. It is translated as CASSLLATSTDTQYF.

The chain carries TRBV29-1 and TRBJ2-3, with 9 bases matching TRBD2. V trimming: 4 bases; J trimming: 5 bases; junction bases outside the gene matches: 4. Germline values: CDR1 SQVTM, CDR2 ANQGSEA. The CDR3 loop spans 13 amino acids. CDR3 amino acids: CSVGGLAVDTQYF. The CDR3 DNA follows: TGCAGCGTTGGGGGACTAGCTGTAGATACGCAGTATTTT.

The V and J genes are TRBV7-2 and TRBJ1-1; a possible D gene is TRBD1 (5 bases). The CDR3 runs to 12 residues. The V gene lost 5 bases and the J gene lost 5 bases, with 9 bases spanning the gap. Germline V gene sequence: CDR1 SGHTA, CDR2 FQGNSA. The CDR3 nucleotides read TGTGCCAGCAGCATCAGGGAAACTGAAGCTTTCTTT. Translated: CASSIRETEAFF.

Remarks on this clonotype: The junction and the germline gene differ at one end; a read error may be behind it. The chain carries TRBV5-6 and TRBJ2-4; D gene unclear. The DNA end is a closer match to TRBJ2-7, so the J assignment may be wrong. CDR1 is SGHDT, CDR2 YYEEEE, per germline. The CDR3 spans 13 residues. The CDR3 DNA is TGTACCAGCAGCTCCGAAGATGGGTACGAGCAGTACTTC. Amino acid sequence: CTSSSEDGYEQYF.

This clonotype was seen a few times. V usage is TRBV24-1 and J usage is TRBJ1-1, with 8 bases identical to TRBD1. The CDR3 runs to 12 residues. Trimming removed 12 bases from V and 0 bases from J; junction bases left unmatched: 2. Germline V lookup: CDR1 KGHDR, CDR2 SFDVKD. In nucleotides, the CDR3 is TGTGCCTCACAGGGGGTGAACACTGAAGCTTTCTTT. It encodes CASQGVNTEAFF.

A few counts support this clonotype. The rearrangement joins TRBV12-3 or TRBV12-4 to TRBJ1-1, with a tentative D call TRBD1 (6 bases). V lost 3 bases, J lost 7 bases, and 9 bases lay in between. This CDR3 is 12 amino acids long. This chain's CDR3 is CASSFSTGEAFF. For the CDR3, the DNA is TGTGCCAGCAGTTTTTCGACAGGTGAAGCTTTCTTT.

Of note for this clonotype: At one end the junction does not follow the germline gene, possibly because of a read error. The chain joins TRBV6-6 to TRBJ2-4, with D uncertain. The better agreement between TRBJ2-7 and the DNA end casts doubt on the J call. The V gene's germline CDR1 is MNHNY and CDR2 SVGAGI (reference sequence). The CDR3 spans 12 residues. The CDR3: CAGSSRNYEQYF. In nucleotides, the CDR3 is TGTGCCGGCAGCTCAAGGAACTACGAGCAGTACTTC.

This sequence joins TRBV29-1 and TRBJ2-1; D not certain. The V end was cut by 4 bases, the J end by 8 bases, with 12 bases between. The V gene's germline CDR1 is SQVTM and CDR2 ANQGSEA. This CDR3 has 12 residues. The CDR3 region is CSVARTDHEQFF. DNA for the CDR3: TGCAGCGTTGCCAGGACGGACCATGAGCAGTTCTTC.

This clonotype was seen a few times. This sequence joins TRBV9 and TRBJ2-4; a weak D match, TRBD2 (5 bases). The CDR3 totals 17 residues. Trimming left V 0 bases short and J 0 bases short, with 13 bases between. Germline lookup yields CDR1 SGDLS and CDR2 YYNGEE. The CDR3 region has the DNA TGTGCCAGCAGCGTAGGGCCAGCGGAACTAGCCAAAAACATTCAGTACTTC. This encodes CASSVGPAELAKNIQYF.

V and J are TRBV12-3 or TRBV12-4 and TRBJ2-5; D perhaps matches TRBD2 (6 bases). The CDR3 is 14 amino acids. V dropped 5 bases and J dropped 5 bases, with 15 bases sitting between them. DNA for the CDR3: TGTGCCAGCAGTGGGGAAGGAGGGGCCGAGACCCAGTACTTC. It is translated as CASSGEGGAETQYF.

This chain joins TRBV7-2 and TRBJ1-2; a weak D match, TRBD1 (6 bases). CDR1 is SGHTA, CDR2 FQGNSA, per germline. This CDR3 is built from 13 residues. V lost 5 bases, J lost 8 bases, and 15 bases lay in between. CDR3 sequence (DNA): TGTGCCAGCAGCCCTTACAGGGAACAGGGCTACACCTTC. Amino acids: CASSPYREQGYTF.

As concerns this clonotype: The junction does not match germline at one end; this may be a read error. The CDR3 DNA reads TGCAGTGCGAGAGGGACAGGGGGCAATGGCTACACCTTC. Its protein product is CSARGTGGNGYTF. The rearrangement links TRBV20-1 to TRBJ1-2, with TRBD1 matching over 12 bases. The CDR3 covers 13 residues. Germline values: CDR1 DFQATT, CDR2 SNEGSKA (reference sequence).

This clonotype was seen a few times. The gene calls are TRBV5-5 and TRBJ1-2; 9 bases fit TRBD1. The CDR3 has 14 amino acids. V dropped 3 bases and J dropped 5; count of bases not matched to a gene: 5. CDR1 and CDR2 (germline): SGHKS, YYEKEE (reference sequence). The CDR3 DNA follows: TGTGCCAGCAGCTCAACAGGGGGCGAATATGGCTACACCTTC. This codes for CASSSTGGEYGYTF. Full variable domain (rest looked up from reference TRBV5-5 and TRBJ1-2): DAGVTQSPTHLIKTRGQQVTLRCSPISGHKSVSWYQQVLGQGPQFIFQYYEKEERGRGNFPDRFSARQFPNYSSELNVNALLLGDSALYLCASSSTGGEYGYTFGSGTRLTVV.

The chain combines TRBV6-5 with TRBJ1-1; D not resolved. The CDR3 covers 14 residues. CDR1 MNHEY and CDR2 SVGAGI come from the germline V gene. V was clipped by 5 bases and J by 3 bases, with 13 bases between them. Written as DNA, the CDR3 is TGTGCCAGCAGTCGGCTCCTGAGGGACACTGAAGCTTTCTTT. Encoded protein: CASSRLLRDTEAFF.

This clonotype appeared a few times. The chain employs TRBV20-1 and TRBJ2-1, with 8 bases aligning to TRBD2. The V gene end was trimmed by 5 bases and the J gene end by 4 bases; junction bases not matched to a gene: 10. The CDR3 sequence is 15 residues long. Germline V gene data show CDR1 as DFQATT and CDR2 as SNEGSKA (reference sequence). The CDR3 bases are TGCAGTGCTCCCGAGGCAACTAGCGGTTACAATGAGCAGTTCTTC. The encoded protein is CSAPEATSGYNEQFF.

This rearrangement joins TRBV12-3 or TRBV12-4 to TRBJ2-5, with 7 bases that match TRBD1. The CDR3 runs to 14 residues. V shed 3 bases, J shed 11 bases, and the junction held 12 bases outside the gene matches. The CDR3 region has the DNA TGTGCCAGCAGTTTCGAAGGGGGCACTGGGGAGCAGTACTTC. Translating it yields CASSFEGGTGEQYF.

CDR3 protein: CASSRISSPLHF. Here the CDR3 DNA reads TGTGCCAGCAGTCGGATTAGTTCACCCCTCCACTTT. The rearrangement joins TRBV12-3 or TRBV12-4 to TRBJ1-6; D is uncertain. V lost 5 bases to trimming and J lost 9 bases, with 8 bases between them. This CDR3 has 12 amino acids.

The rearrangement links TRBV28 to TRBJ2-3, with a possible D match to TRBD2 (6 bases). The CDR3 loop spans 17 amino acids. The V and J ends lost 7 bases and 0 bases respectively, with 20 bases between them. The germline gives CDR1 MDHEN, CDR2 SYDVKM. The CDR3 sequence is CASKTARGGMSTDTQYF. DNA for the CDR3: TGTGCCAGCAAGACCGCTAGGGGCGGGATGAGCACAGATACGCAGTATTTT. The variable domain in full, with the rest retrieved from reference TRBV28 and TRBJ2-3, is DVKVTQSSRYLVKRTGEKVFLECVQDMDHENMFWYRQDPGLGLRLIYFSYDVKMKEKGDIPEGYSVSREKKERFSLILESASTNQTSMYLCASKTARGGMSTDTQYFGPGTRLTVL.

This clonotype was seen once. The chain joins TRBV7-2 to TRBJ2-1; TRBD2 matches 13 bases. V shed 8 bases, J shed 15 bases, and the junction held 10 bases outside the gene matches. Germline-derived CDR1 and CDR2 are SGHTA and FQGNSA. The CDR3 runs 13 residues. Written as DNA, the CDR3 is TGTGCCAGCCGAGAGACTAGCGGGGGGCTAGGGTTCTTC. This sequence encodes CASRETSGGLGFF.

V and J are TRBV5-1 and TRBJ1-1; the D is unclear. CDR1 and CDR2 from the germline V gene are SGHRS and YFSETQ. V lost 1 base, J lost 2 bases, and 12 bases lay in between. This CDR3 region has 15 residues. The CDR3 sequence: CASSLLEATNTEAFF. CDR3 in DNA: TGCGCCAGCAGCTTGTTAGAGGCCACCAACACTGAAGCTTTCTTT.

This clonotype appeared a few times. Written as DNA, the CDR3 is TGTGCCAGCAGCCCCCGTATGTCGAACGAGCAGTACTTC. This gives the protein CASSPRMSNEQYF. This chain joins TRBV13 and TRBJ2-7; D uncertain. This CDR3 spans 13 amino acids. V was clipped by 5 bases and J by 5 bases, with 13 bases between them. Germline loops: CDR1 PRHDT, CDR2 FYEKMQ (reference sequence).

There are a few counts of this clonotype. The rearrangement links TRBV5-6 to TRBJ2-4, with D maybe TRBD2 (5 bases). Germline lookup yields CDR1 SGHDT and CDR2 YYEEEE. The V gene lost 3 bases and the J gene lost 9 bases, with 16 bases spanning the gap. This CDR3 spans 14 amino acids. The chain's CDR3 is CASSSGLSNGIQYF. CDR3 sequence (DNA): TGTGCCAGCAGCTCCGGACTGAGTAACGGCATTCAGTACTTC.

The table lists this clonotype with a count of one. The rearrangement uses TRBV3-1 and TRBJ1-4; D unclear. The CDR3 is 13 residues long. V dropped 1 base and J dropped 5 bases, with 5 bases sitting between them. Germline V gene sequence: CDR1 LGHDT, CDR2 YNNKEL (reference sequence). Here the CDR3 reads CASSQGQNEKLFF. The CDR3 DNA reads TGTGCCAGCAGCCAAGGGCAGAATGAAAAACTGTTTTTT.

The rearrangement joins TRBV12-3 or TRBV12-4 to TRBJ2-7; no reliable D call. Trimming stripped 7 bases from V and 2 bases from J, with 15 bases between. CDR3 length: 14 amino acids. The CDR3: CASMFRITAYEQYF. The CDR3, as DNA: TGTGCCAGCATGTTCCGGATTACCGCCTACGAGCAGTACTTC.

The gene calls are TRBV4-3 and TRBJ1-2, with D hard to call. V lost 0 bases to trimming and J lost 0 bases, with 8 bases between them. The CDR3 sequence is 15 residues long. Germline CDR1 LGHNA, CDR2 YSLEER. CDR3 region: CASSQDGQSNYGYTF. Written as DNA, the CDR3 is TGCGCCAGCAGCCAAGATGGGCAGTCTAACTATGGCTACACCTTC.

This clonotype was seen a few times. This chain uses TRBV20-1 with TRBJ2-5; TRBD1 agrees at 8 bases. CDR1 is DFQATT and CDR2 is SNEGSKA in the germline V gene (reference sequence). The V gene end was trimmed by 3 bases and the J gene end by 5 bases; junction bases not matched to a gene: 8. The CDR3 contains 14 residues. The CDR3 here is CSASAAGGLETQYF. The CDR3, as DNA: TGCAGTGCTAGTGCCGCAGGGGGCTTGGAGACCCAGTACTTC.

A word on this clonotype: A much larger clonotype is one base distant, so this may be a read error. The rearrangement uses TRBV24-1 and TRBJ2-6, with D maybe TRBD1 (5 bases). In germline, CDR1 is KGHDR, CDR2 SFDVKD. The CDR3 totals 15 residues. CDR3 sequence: CATSDPLSGANVRTF. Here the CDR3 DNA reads TGTGCCACCAGTGACCCTCTTTCTGGGGCCAACGTCCGGACTTTC.

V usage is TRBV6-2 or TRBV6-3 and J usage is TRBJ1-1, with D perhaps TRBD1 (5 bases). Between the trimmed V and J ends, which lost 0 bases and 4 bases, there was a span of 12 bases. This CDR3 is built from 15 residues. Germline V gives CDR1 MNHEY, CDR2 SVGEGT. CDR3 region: CASSYSGGGSTEAFF. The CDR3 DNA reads TGTGCCAGCAGTTACTCGGGGGGAGGGAGCACTGAAGCTTTCTTT.

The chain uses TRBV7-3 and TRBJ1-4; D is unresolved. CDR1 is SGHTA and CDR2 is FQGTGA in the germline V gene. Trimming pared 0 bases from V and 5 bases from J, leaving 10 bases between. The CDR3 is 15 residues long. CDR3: CASSLTGTLNEKLFF. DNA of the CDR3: TGTGCCAGCAGCTTAACGGGCACTTTGAATGAAAAACTGTTTTTT.

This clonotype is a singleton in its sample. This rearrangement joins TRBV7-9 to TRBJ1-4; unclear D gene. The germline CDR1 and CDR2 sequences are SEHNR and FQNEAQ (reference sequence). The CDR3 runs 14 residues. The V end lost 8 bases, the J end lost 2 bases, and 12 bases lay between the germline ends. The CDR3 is CASSAKGTNEKLFF. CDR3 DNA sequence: TGTGCCAGCTCCGCCAAAGGGACTAATGAAAAACTGTTTTTT.